This TCR beta chain was documented in a study of cytomegalovirus exposure and HLA in healthy donors. Findings and caveats of the study: Donors were assumed by presence/absence analyses to have roughly uniform sequencing depth. Earlier analysis found most TCR beta V segments productive about 87% or about 30% of the time.

About this clone itself: As yet, its antigen is unknown.

PCR amplification relied on 60 Vbeta primers (plus 13 Jbeta primers). Authors' processing steps: Among the unique TCR beta chains that a later analysis counted, about 81 million in all, about 10 million were shared. Generated by immunoSEQ multiplex PCR, the TCRdb table keeps only in-frame clones and is missing some. V, J and clone size were drawn from that table, and D and trimming were deduced from the DNA. The data show about 200,000 clones, 75% to 90% seen once. Sequenced: PBMCs. The clonotype comes from a woman aged 45-59 years in good health and CMV-seropositive.

The CDR3 region has the DNA TGTGCCAGCAGCTTAATAAGCGGGGGAGTAGGCGAGCAGTTCTTC. Translation gives CASSLISGGVGEQFF. The chain is built from TRBV11-2 and TRBJ2-1; 8 positions match TRBD2. Germline V gene sequence: CDR1 SGHAT, CDR2 FQNNGV. V shed 2 bases, J shed 10 bases, and the junction held 10 bases outside the gene matches. The CDR3 has 15 amino acids.